These 6 T cell receptor beta chains originate from one sample sequenced in a study of blood T cell repertoires in COVID-19. Sequencing was performed with immunoSEQ multiplex PCR; in TCRdb, only in-frame clones are kept and a portion is missing. The sample lists around 200,000 clones, 70% to 90% occurring once. Sequencing was performed on PBMCs or T cells enriched from blood (not recorded which). All receptors derive from a man in his thirties or forties who had recovered from COVID-19.

The rearrangement uses TRBV4-3 and TRBJ1-5; a possible D gene is TRBD1 (5 bases). The germline V gene encodes CDR1 LGHNA and CDR2 YSLEER. This CDR3 is built from 15 residues. Between the trimmed V and J ends, which lost 0 bases and 3 bases, there was a span of 9 bases. As DNA, the CDR3 is TGCGCCAGCAGCCAAGATTGGGGGGACAATCAGCCCCAGCATTTT. This gives the protein CASSQDWGDNQPQHF.

This clone was picked up one time. J is TRBJ2-1 and V is TRBV10-3, with TRBD2 matching 13 bases. The CDR3 has 13 amino acids. Germline assignment: CDR1 ENHRY and CDR2 SYGVKD. Losses at the gene ends were 7 bases for V and 7 bases for J; bases not matched to a gene: 1. The chain's CDR3 is CAIMTSGRNEQFF. CDR3 nucleotide sequence: TGTGCCATCATGACTAGCGGGAGGAATGAGCAGTTCTTC.

This clone was detected a few times. The chain is built from TRBV27 and TRBJ1-6; tentatively, D is TRBD1 (6 bases). From germline, CDR1 is MNHEY and CDR2 SMNVEV (reference sequence). The CDR3 loop spans 15 amino acids. V was clipped by 7 bases and J by 2 bases, with 12 bases between them. The CDR3 reads CASNQGRTYNSPLHF. The CDR3 coding sequence is TGTGCCAGCAATCAGGGGCGCACCTATAATTCACCCCTCCACTTT.

The chain couples TRBV5-6 to TRBJ1-3; a possible D gene is TRBD1 (6 bases). V lost 0 bases and J lost 0, with 13 bases in between. Looked up from germline, CDR1 is SGHDT and CDR2 is YYEEEE. This CDR3 comprises 17 residues. The CDR3 coding sequence is TGTGCCAGCAGCTTGGTAGACGGACAGCTCTCTGGAAACACCATATATTTT. Translation gives CASSLVDGQLSGNTIYF.

DNA of the CDR3: TGTGCCAGCAGCTTACAGGAAAGAAACACTGAAGCTTTCTTT. It specifies CASSLQERNTEAFF. The chain couples TRBV7-9 to TRBJ1-1; D gene unclear. This CDR3 region has 14 residues. Trimming pared 2 bases from V and 2 bases from J, leaving 9 bases between. Germline-derived CDR1 and CDR2 are SEHNR and FQNEAQ (reference sequence).

This clone has just a few counts. The chain employs TRBV6-5 and TRBJ1-2; D remains unclear. Per germline, CDR1 MNHEY and CDR2 SVGAGI. Trimming removed 8 bases from V and 8 bases from J, with 12 bases in between. The CDR3 is 11 amino acids. The CDR3 bases are TGTGCCAGCGGAGATCCCGCCGGCTACACCTTC. Encoded protein: CASGDPAGYTF.